This section outlines one T cell receptor (beta chain) sequence together with its context. V was pared by 0 bases and J by 6 bases, with 11 bases between. Germline V lookup: CDR1 LNHNV, CDR2 YYDKDF (reference sequence). This CDR3 is built from 15 residues. The data were taken from a study of blood T cell repertoires in COVID-19. The table came from immunoSEQ multiplex PCR; TCRdb's copy has only in-frame clones and leaves some out. This repertoire shows about 200,000 clones, roughly 80% found once; its top ten account for 4% to 5.5%. This rearrangement joins TRBV15 to TRBJ1-4; unclear D gene. The sequence was obtained from a human donor in a cohort sampled during active COVID-19. Sequencing was carried out using peripheral blood. CDR3 in DNA: TGTGCCACCAGCAGAGATCAAGCCGGTGATGAAAAACTGTTTTTT. Translation: CATSRDQAGDEKLFF.